These 25 T cell receptor beta chains were all obtained from the same sample, sequenced in a study of shared clonotypes between healthy human individuals. Repertoires were generated with immunoSEQ multiplex PCR, while TCRdb's copy carries only in-frame clones and drops some. This sample carries some 580,000 clones, around 97% of them seen once, and the ten largest clones take roughly 0.05%. Sequencing used naive CD4+ T cells sorted from blood. Subset meaning: CD45RA+ positively selected. Every receptor here comes from a woman in her 30s in good health.

In this sample, this clone turned up once. The chain employs TRBV28 and TRBJ1-4; 7 bases align to TRBD1. V shed 8 bases, J shed 8 bases, and the junction held 5 bases outside the gene matches. Germline V gene lookup returns CDR1 MDHEN and CDR2 SYDVKM. The CDR3 totals 12 residues. This CDR3 is CASRQGREKLFF. The CDR3 bases are TGTGCCAGCCGACAGGGTCGGGAAAAACTGTTTTTT.

The chain uses TRBV28 and TRBJ2-6; D ambiguous. Trimming removed 3 bases at V and 1 base at J, with 7 bases between. The CDR3 length is 15 residues. Germline CDR1 is MDHEN and CDR2 is SYDVKM. The CDR3 DNA is TGTGCCAGCAGTTTGGAGTCTTCTGGGGCCAACGTCCTGACTTTC. Protein: CASSLESSGANVLTF.

The chain uses TRBV7-2 and TRBJ2-7; 10 bases match TRBD2. Germline values: CDR1 SGHTA, CDR2 FQGNSA. Trimming removed 2 bases from V and 7 bases from J; junction bases left unmatched: 17. CDR3 size: 18 residues. CDR3 loop: CASSLKSSGSLSLREQYF. The DNA for the CDR3 is TGTGCCAGCAGCTTAAAATCTAGCGGGAGTTTGTCCTTGAGGGAGCAGTACTTC. The entire variable domain, with the rest obtained from reference TRBV7-2 and TRBJ2-7, is as follows: GAGVSQSPSNKVTEKGKDVELRCDPISGHTALYWYRQSLGQGLEFLIYFQGNSAPDKSGLPSDRFSAERTGGSVSTLTIQRTQQEDSAVYLCASSLKSSGSLSLREQYFGPGTRLTVT.

This sequence joins TRBV6-1 and TRBJ2-5, with D unresolved. From germline, CDR1 is MNHNS and CDR2 SASEGT. V gave up 1 base and J gave up 4 bases, with 25 bases separating them. This CDR3 has 19 residues. The chain's CDR3 is CASSEDKSDLIRGGETQYF. As DNA, the CDR3 is TGTGCCAGCAGTGAAGATAAAAGTGACTTAATCCGAGGTGGAGAGACCCAGTACTTC.

J is TRBJ1-4 and V is TRBV18; D gene ambiguous. Trimming removed 3 bases at V and 4 bases at J, with 9 bases between. This CDR3 has 14 amino acids. Germline V gene lookup returns CDR1 KGHSH and CDR2 LQKENI. The CDR3 is CASSPRHNNEKLFF. In DNA, the CDR3 is TGTGCCAGCTCACCGAGGCACAATAATGAAAAACTGTTTTTT.

This clone appeared a single time. This chain connects TRBV28 to TRBJ1-5, with 10 bases fitting TRBD1. Germline V gene lookup returns CDR1 MDHEN and CDR2 SYDVKM. With 5 bases clipped from V and 4 bases from J, the junction kept 5 bases outside the gene matches. CDR3 size: 15 residues. The CDR3 nucleotides are TGTGCCAGCAGTGTGGTGGGACAGGGGAATCAGCCCCAGCATTTT. Translated, it gives CASSVVGQGNQPQHF.

The chain carries TRBV28 and TRBJ1-5; D gene ambiguous. Trimming took off 5 bases at V and 10 bases at J, with 6 bases between the two ends. Germline loops: CDR1 MDHEN, CDR2 SYDVKM. The CDR3 runs 10 residues. The CDR3 DNA reads TGTGCCAGCAGTGAAAATCCCCAGCATTTT. Translation: CASSENPQHF. The entire variable domain, with the rest obtained from reference TRBV28 and TRBJ1-5, is as follows: DVKVTQSSRYLVKRTGEKVFLECVQDMDHENMFWYRQDPGLGLRLIYFSYDVKMKEKGDIPEGYSVSREKKERFSLILESASTNQTSMYLCASSENPQHFGDGTRLSIL.

In nucleotides, the CDR3 is TGTGCCAGCATAAGAACGGACAGAGCCTACAATGAGCAGTTCTTC. It yields the protein CASIRTDRAYNEQFF. The V call is TRBV28, the J call TRBJ2-1; perhaps TRBD1 as D (6 bases). Trimming shortened V by 7 bases and J by 2 bases, and 15 bases separated the two germline ends. CDR3 length: 15 residues. CDR1 MDHEN and CDR2 SYDVKM come from the germline V gene. The entire variable domain, with the rest obtained from reference TRBV28 and TRBJ2-1, is as follows: DVKVTQSSRYLVKRTGEKVFLECVQDMDHENMFWYRQDPGLGLRLIYFSYDVKMKEKGDIPEGYSVSREKKERFSLILESASTNQTSMYLCASIRTDRAYNEQFFGPGTRLTVL.

J is TRBJ2-1 and V is TRBV11-2, with TRBD1 identical over 8 bases. V gave up 5 bases and J gave up 5 bases; unmatched junction bases: 8. The CDR3 loop spans 15 amino acids. The germline CDR1 and CDR2 sequences are SGHAT and FQNNGV. CDR3 sequence reads: CASSLRTGFNNEQFF. The CDR3 DNA reads TGTGCCAGCAGCCTTAGGACAGGGTTCAACAATGAGCAGTTCTTC.

This chain joins TRBV2 and TRBJ2-5; 9 positions match TRBD1. The CDR3 length is 14 residues. Germline CDR1 is SNHLY and CDR2 is FYNNEI. Trimming took 6 bases from V and 4 from J; bases not matched to a gene: 6. This CDR3 reads CASSVDRGRETQYF. The CDR3 nucleotides read TGTGCCAGCAGCGTTGACAGGGGGAGAGAGACCCAGTACTTC.

This sequence joins TRBV5-4 and TRBJ1-1; D is uncertain. V shed 6 bases and J shed 7 bases, with 16 bases lying between them. The CDR3 loop spans 13 amino acids. Looked up from germline, CDR1 is SGHNT and CDR2 is YYREEE (reference sequence). The CDR3 nucleotides read TGTGCCAGCACCATGGACGTTGAATTTGAAGCTTTCTTT. Protein: CASTMDVEFEAFF.

The rearrangement links TRBV11-2 to TRBJ2-7; no reliable D call. Deletions cut 5 bases from V and 0 bases from J, with 5 bases between. This CDR3 is 12 amino acids long. Germline V gene data show CDR1 as SGHAT and CDR2 as FQNNGV. Written as DNA, the CDR3 is TGTGCCAGCAGCCCCATCTCCTACGAGCAGTACTTC. Translation gives CASSPISYEQYF.

The gene calls are TRBV7-6 and TRBJ2-3; 9 bases agree with TRBD2. The CDR3 is 17 amino acids. With V trimmed by 5 bases and J by 2 bases, 11 bases remained unmatched. Germline CDR1 SGHVS, CDR2 FNYEAQ. CDR3 DNA: TGTGCCAGCAGCACAGAGGTGGCGGGAGGGCCCACAGATACGCAGTATTTT. Translated: CASSTEVAGGPTDTQYF.

The chain has TRBV5-1 and TRBJ2-1; a possible D gene is TRBD2 (5 bases). The CDR3 has 15 amino acids. Trimming pared 0 bases from V and 4 bases from J, leaving 11 bases between. The germline gives CDR1 SGHRS, CDR2 YFSETQ. CDR3 sequence: CASSLVATDYNEQFF. In DNA, the CDR3 is TGCGCCAGCAGCTTGGTAGCGACTGATTACAATGAGCAGTTCTTC. Looking up the rest from reference TRBV5-1 and TRBJ2-1 gives the full variable domain: KAGVTQTPRYLIKTRGQQVTLSCSPISGHRSVSWYQQTPGQGLQFLFEYFSETQRNKGNFPGRFSGRQFSNSRSEMNVSTLELGDSALYLCASSLVATDYNEQFFGPGTRLTVL.

The genes are TRBV19 and TRBJ2-5, with 8 bases identical to TRBD2. The assigned J gene may be wrong: the sequence end matches TRBJ2-7 better. CDR3 length equals 13 residues. From germline, CDR1 is LNHDA and CDR2 SQIVND (reference sequence). The CDR3 region has the DNA TGTGCCACCAATCCGGCGGGGGGCTACGAGCAGTACTTC. Its protein is CATNPAGGYEQYF.

The rearrangement uses TRBV19 and TRBJ2-7; TRBD1 aligns across 8 bases. J was trimmed by 3 bases and V by 7 bases; bases with no gene match: 8. Germline CDR1 and CDR2: LNHDA and SQIVND (reference sequence). This CDR3 contains 14 residues. CDR3 DNA sequence: TGTGCCAGTACCCCCGGGACAGGTTACTACGAGCAGTACTTC. Translating it yields CASTPGTGYYEQYF.

V gene TRBV20-1 combines with J gene TRBJ1-1; D uncertain. Germline values: CDR1 DFQATT, CDR2 SNEGSKA (reference sequence). V lost 6 bases and J lost 1, with 6 bases in between. The CDR3 runs to 11 residues. This CDR3 reads CSAPQNTEAFF. As DNA, the CDR3 is TGCAGTGCACCCCAGAACACTGAAGCTTTCTTT.

This sequence joins TRBV6-5 and TRBJ1-6; no clear D gene. Trimming took 6 bases from V and 7 from J, leaving 7 bases between them. Per germline, CDR1 MNHEY and CDR2 SVGAGI. The CDR3 runs to 12 residues. The CDR3 DNA reads TGTGCCAGCAGACTCCGGAATTCACCCCTCCACTTT. Protein product: CASRLRNSPLHF.

The chain combines TRBV6-1 with TRBJ2-2; 7 bases map to TRBD1. The CDR3 length is 13 residues. V dropped 10 bases and J dropped 5; count of bases not matched to a gene: 7. Germline values: CDR1 MNHNS, CDR2 SASEGT. In DNA form, the CDR3 reads TGTGCCACATCAGGGGGTTTAACCGGGGAGCTGTTTTTT. Translation: CATSGGLTGELFF.

The chain has TRBV19 and TRBJ2-1; D unclear. This CDR3 region has 15 residues. Germline V gene sequence: CDR1 LNHDA, CDR2 SQIVND (reference sequence). V shed 1 base and J shed 3 bases, with 10 bases lying between them. This CDR3 reads CASSIAPSIYNEQFF. In DNA, the CDR3 is TGTGCCAGTAGTATAGCCCCTAGTATCTACAATGAGCAGTTCTTC.

The rearrangement links TRBV28 to TRBJ1-6; D uncertain. Trimming took off 5 bases at V and 0 bases at J, with 14 bases between the two ends. CDR3 size: 17 residues. In germline, CDR1 is MDHEN, CDR2 SYDVKM. CDR3 loop: CASSPPSGSSYNSPLHF. For the CDR3, the DNA is TGTGCCAGCAGTCCACCGTCGGGGAGCTCCTATAATTCACCCCTCCACTTT.

V and J are TRBV4-1 and TRBJ2-7; tentatively, D is TRBD2 (5 bases). Trimming removed 1 base at V and 7 bases at J, with 8 bases between. CDR3 length: 12 amino acids. Germline V gene sequence: CDR1 MGHRA, CDR2 YSYEKL. The CDR3 is CASSQGTSEQYF. DNA for the CDR3: TGCGCCAGCAGCCAAGGGACTTCGGAGCAGTACTTC.

The chain uses TRBV10-3 and TRBJ2-3, with D tentatively TRBD2 (5 bases). The CDR3 has 15 amino acids. Per germline, CDR1 ENHRY and CDR2 SYGVKD. V dropped 8 bases and J dropped 0 bases, with 15 bases sitting between them. In DNA, the CDR3 is TGTGCCATCTCAGAGGGATCGTCTAGCACAGATACGCAGTATTTT. It specifies CAISEGSSSTDTQYF.

V usage is TRBV28 and J usage is TRBJ2-6, with D possibly being TRBD2 (6 bases). CDR3 length equals 17 residues. The germline gives CDR1 MDHEN, CDR2 SYDVKM. V was pared by 5 bases and J by 3 bases, with 17 bases between. This CDR3 is CASSNPGGIGGANVLTF. As DNA, the CDR3 is TGTGCCAGCAGTAACCCAGGAGGGATCGGTGGGGCCAACGTCCTGACTTTC.

The rearrangement links TRBV11-2 to TRBJ2-3; 8 bases line up with TRBD2. The CDR3 contains 15 residues. Trimming took 3 bases from V and 5 from J; bases not matched to a gene: 7. Germline V gene data show CDR1 as SGHAT and CDR2 as FQNNGV. As DNA, the CDR3 is TGTGCCAGCAGCTTTGCTAGCGGGCCTGGAGATACGCAGTATTTT. This gives the protein CASSFASGPGDTQYF.